Below are 2 T cell receptor beta chains sequenced from a single sample in a study of shared clonotypes between healthy human individuals (dated by TCRdb to about 2020). Receptor libraries were prepared by the immunoSEQ multiplex PCR assay. TCRdb holds this immuneACCESS table with in-frame rearrangements only. Some clones are missing; in checked studies, unresolved V genes explain under half, and the rest has no known cause. This sample holds about 960,000 clones; about three quarters were observed only once. The top ten clonotypes cover 1.5% of the sample. The specimen was memory CD4+ T cells sorted from blood. What this sample's cell subset or site label stands for: CD45RA-negative fraction. The receptors come from a man aged 18 to 30 in good health.

The rearrangement links TRBV2 to TRBJ2-7; no clear D gene. Germline assignment: CDR1 SNHLY and CDR2 FYNNEI. The CDR3 runs to 14 residues. V lost 7 bases and J 2 bases, leaving 15 bases between the germline ends. CDR3 DNA sequence: TGTGCCAGCAAAGGAGTCCGCCAGCCCTACGAGCAGTACTTC. Encoded protein: CASKGVRQPYEQYF.

V gene TRBV5-1 combines with J gene TRBJ2-6; 7 bases are a match to TRBD1. Germline V gene lookup returns CDR1 SGHRS and CDR2 YFSETQ. The CDR3 runs 15 residues. Losses at the gene ends were 7 bases for V and 2 bases for J; bases not matched to a gene: 6. This CDR3 is CASRQGSTGANVLTF. CDR3 sequence (DNA): TGCGCCAGCCGACAGGGATCCACTGGGGCCAACGTCCTGACTTTC.